This T cell receptor beta chain was sequenced during a study of post-analysis software for immune sequencing data. Concerning this clonotype: Its antigen is not known.

Study results and limitations: Roughly 5 TRBV segments, TRBV5-6, TRBV5-1 and TRBV20-1 among them, were found more frequent in patients than controls. Significantly decreased normalized Chao1 diversity was recorded for multiple sclerosis patients relative to controls.

Between the trimmed V and J ends, which lost 2 bases and 5 bases, there was a span of 8 bases. This CDR3 is 13 amino acids long. Germline lookup yields CDR1 MNHNS and CDR2 SASEGT. Presence of unique molecular identifiers characterized the TCR beta cDNA libraries. TCRdb re-derived calls from the PCR reads in MiXCR, one entry per CDR3 protein. The table records approximately 460,000 distinct CDR3 sequences, around 40% of them present only once. The sequence came from a girl aged 5-17 years with multiple sclerosis. The chain carries TRBV6-1 and TRBJ2-3; a possible D gene is TRBD1 (7 bases). Sequencing was performed on blood. The CDR3 spells CASSEQGGDTQYF. The DNA of the CDR3 is TGTGCCAGCAGTGAACAGGGGGGAGATACGCAGTATTTT.